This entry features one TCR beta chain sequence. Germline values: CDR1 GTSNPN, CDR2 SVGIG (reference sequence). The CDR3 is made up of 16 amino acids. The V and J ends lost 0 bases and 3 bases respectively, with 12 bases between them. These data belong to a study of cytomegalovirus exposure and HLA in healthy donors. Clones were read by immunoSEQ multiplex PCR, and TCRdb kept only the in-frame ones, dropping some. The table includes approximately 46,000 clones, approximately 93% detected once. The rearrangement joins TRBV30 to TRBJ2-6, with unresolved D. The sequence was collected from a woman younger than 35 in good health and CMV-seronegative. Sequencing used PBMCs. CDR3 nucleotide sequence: TGTGCCTGGAGTGTACCTAGAGGTCGTGGGGCCAACGTCCTGACTTTC. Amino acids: CAWSVPRGRGANVLTF. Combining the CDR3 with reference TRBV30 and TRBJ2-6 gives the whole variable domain SQTIHQWPATLVQPVGSPLSLECTVEGTSNPNLYWYRQAAGRGLQLLFYSVGIGQISSEVPQNLSASRPQDRQFILSSKKLLLSDSGFYLCAWSVPRGRGANVLTFGAGSRLTVL.